These 10 T cell receptor beta chains came from one sample sequenced in a study of cytomegalovirus exposure and HLA in healthy donors. The PCR contained 60 Vbeta and 13 Jbeta primers. Some clones are missing from TCRdb's copy, which holds only in-frame ones; the method was immunoSEQ multiplex PCR. The sample comprises about 120,000 clones, over 75% of which are singletons, and around 1.5% rests with the top ten. Sequenced sample: PBMCs. The receptors here all came from a woman in her late teens or twenties in good health and CMV-seronegative.

The chain employs TRBV9 and TRBJ1-3; TRBD1 might be the D (5 bases). V was cut by 4 bases and J by 0 bases, with 14 bases left in between. CDR1 is SGDLS and CDR2 is YYNGEE in the germline V gene. The CDR3 loop spans 16 amino acids. The CDR3 region is CASSFGGVSSGNTIYF. The CDR3 DNA is TGTGCCAGCAGCTTCGGGGGGGTTAGCTCTGGAAACACCATATATTTT.

This chain connects TRBV7-8 to TRBJ2-4; D is perhaps TRBD2 (5 bases). Trimming took off 2 bases at V and 8 bases at J, with 22 bases between the two ends. The CDR3 contains 17 residues. CDR1 SGHVS and CDR2 FQNEAQ come from the germline V gene. For the CDR3, the DNA is TGTGCCAGCAGCTTATTGATTATGTATAATCTCGGGGACATTCAGTACTTC. Its protein is CASSLLIMYNLGDIQYF.

This clone was observed once. J is TRBJ2-7 and V is TRBV5-1; 10 nucleotides line up with TRBD2. CDR1 is SGHRS, CDR2 YFSETQ, per germline. V was pared by 4 bases and J by 7 bases, with 11 bases of the junction left unmatched. The CDR3 consists of 15 residues. This chain's CDR3 is CASSGAGGGAGEQYF. The CDR3 nucleotides are TGCGCCAGCAGCGGAGCGGGAGGGGGTGCAGGAGAGCAGTACTTC.

This clone occurred a few times. The chain links TRBV19 to TRBJ1-2; 9 bases are shared with TRBD1. The CDR3 is 13 amino acids. J was trimmed by 8 bases and V by 8 bases; bases with no gene match: 9. Germline lookup yields CDR1 LNHDA and CDR2 SQIVND (reference sequence). The CDR3 coding sequence is TGTGCCAGTTCGCGAACAGGGGGCCAGGGCTACACCTTC. Its translation: CASSRTGGQGYTF.

J is TRBJ1-4 and V is TRBV4-1, with TRBD1 identical over 8 bases. Germline values: CDR1 MGHRA, CDR2 YSYEKL. CDR3 length equals 14 residues. V was clipped by 1 base and J by 8 bases; unmatched bases: 3. CDR3 DNA: TGCGCCAGCAGCCAAGCGGACAGGGACGAAAAACTGTTTTTT. Its translation: CASSQADRDEKLFF.

The V gene is TRBV18, the J gene TRBJ1-2, with TRBD1 matching 7 bases. The CDR3 contains 13 residues. V shed 4 bases and J 5 bases; nucleotides not matched to a gene: 4. Germline V gene lookup returns CDR1 KGHSH and CDR2 LQKENI. The CDR3 DNA reads TGTGCCAGCTCACAGGGACAGCTTTATGGCTACACCTTC. This codes for CASSQGQLYGYTF.

Only one count was recorded for this clone. V and J are TRBV11-3 and TRBJ2-1, with a weak D call TRBD2 (7 bases). Trimming stripped 1 base from V and 1 base from J, with 20 bases between. The CDR3 sequence is 19 residues long. CDR1 is SGHNT, CDR2 YENEEA, per germline. In DNA form, the CDR3 reads TGTGCCAGCAGCTTAGGTCGGGCGAGCGGGACACCATCCTACAATGAGCAGTTCTTC. Translation: CASSLGRASGTPSYNEQFF. Using reference TRBV11-3 and TRBJ2-1 for the parts outside the CDR3, the full variable domain is EAGVVQSPRYKIIEKKQPVAFWCNPISGHNTLYWYLQNLGQGPELLIRYENEEAVDDSQLPKDRFSAERLKGVDSTLKIQPAELGDSAVYLCASSLGRASGTPSYNEQFFGPGTRLTVL.

V usage is TRBV2 and J usage is TRBJ2-1; 8 positions agree with TRBD2. This CDR3 comprises 13 residues. The V gene end was trimmed by 8 bases and the J gene end by 5 bases; junction bases not matched to a gene: 5. CDR1 and CDR2 (germline): SNHLY, FYNNEI. Here the CDR3 reads CASGPRGDNEQFF. CDR3 coding DNA: TGTGCCAGCGGGCCGCGGGGGGACAATGAGCAGTTCTTC.

V gene TRBV6-6 combines with J gene TRBJ2-2, with D maybe TRBD1 (6 bases). Looked up from germline, CDR1 is MNHNY and CDR2 is SVGAGI (reference sequence). This CDR3 has 13 amino acids. V lost 5 bases to trimming and J lost 4 bases, with 8 bases between them. This CDR3 is CASSTDSTGELFF. The CDR3 DNA reads TGTGCCAGCAGTACGGACAGCACCGGGGAGCTGTTTTTT.

Here the CDR3 reads CAISLDRAYSGNTIYF. The CDR3, as DNA: TGTGCCATCAGTCTAGACAGGGCCTACTCTGGAAACACCATATATTTT. This chain links TRBV10-3 with TRBJ1-3; 7 nucleotides match TRBD1. The CDR3 runs to 16 residues. The trim removed 5 bases at V and 0 bases at J, leaving 7 bases unmatched. CDR1 and CDR2 (germline): ENHRY, SYGVKD.